This T cell receptor beta chain was identified during a study of T cells after yellow fever vaccination. Background on the study: Libraries from low-cell-number fractions were prepared with the SMART-Seq v4 Ultra Low Input RNA kit.

Study-wide points: Booster sampling recovered most clones from primary vaccination (about 97% CD4, approximately 88% CD8).

The CDR3 covers 14 residues. Looked up from germline, CDR1 is GTSNPN and CDR2 is SVGIG (reference sequence). V dropped 2 bases and J dropped 7 bases, with 14 bases sitting between them. This clonotype has a count of ten or more. Making TCR cDNA involved 5'RACE template switching, which added UMIs and a universal primer site. TCRdb used MiXCR to reprocess the 5' RACE reads, holding one entry per CDR3 protein. The table includes over 35,000 distinct CDR3 sequences, 5.5% to 8% detected once. The chain couples TRBV30 to TRBJ1-4, with D maybe TRBD1 (6 bases). This clonotype was obtained from a man younger than 40 who received the YFV17D yellow fever vaccine. This material consisted of PBMCs, either bulk or a sorted T-cell subset (CD4+, CD8+, memory, or dextramer-sorted; not recorded which), taken 45 days after the yellow fever booster vaccination. The CDR3 coding sequence is TGTGCCTGGAGTAGAAAACAGGGAGGTGAAAAACTGTTTTTT. Its translation is CAWSRKQGGEKLFF.